Detailed here is one TCR beta chain. The CDR3 runs 17 residues. Per germline, CDR1 SNHLY and CDR2 FYNNEI. Between the trimmed V and J ends, which lost 0 bases and 3 bases, there was a span of 12 bases. Measured with immunoSEQ multiplex PCR; TCRdb has only the in-frame clones, and not every one. The sample shows 100,000 to 130,000 clones, 88% of them seen only once. This sample is drawn from a study of blood T cell repertoires in COVID-19. The sequenced material came from peripheral blood. The receptor comes from a human donor in a cohort sampled during active COVID-19. The rearrangement links TRBV2 to TRBJ1-6, with D perhaps TRBD1 (5 bases). CDR3: CASSEALWGGYNSPLHF. CDR3 coding DNA: TGTGCCAGCAGTGAAGCGTTATGGGGGGGCTATAATTCACCCCTCCACTTT.